This T cell receptor (beta chain) was documented in a study of T cells in Graves' hyperthyroidism and ophthalmopathy. This clonotype turned up a few times. Patients aged 18 to 65 had newly diagnosed hyperthyroidism of under 2 months' duration. Germline CDR1 and CDR2: LGHDT and YNNKEL (reference sequence). V lost 1 base, J lost 6 bases, and 13 bases lay in between. CDR3 length equals 15 residues. The source material, RNA transcripts, was used to amplify TCR beta CDR3 regions. First-round RT-PCR with HTBI primers amplified the TCR CDR3 region. TCRdb called the multiplex PCR reads again in MiXCR, with one record for every CDR3 protein. This sample carries 550,000 to 650,000 distinct CDR3 sequences, around 13% of them seen once, and the ten largest clones take under 7%.

Sequencing was carried out using blood. The clonotype originates from a woman in her thirties with Graves' hyperthyroidism that later progressed to Graves' ophthalmopathy. The rearrangement uses TRBV3-1 and TRBJ1-5; the D gene is possibly TRBD1 (5 bases). CDR3 region: CASSQVYGAVQPQHF. CDR3 bases: TGTGCCAGCAGCCAAGTTTATGGGGCAGTTCAGCCCCAGCATTTT.